The 19 T cell receptor beta chains listed next were all sequenced from one sample in a study of cytomegalovirus exposure and HLA in healthy donors. The PCR was carried out with 60 Vbeta primers and 13 Jbeta primers. Using immunoSEQ multiplex PCR, the repertoire was profiled, and TCRdb retains in-frame clones only, with some absent. The table includes tens of thousands of clones, less than 80% detected once. The specimen was PBMCs. The receptors shown here come from a man aged 25-45 years in good health and CMV-seronegative.

This CDR3 reads CASNNRGQGPEAFF. The CDR3 DNA sequence: TGTGCCAGCAACAACCGGGGACAGGGCCCTGAAGCTTTCTTT. This chain joins TRBV6-1 and TRBJ1-1; 9 bases align to TRBD1. The germline CDR1 and CDR2 sequences are MNHNS and SASEGT. The CDR3 is 14 residues long. With 7 bases clipped from V and 6 bases from J, the junction kept 9 bases outside the gene matches.

Only a few counts were recorded for this clone. The genes are TRBV28 and TRBJ2-5, with 8 bases aligning to TRBD2. Trimming removed 8 bases from V and 5 bases from J; junction bases left unmatched: 7. The length of the CDR3 is 13 residues. CDR1 and CDR2 (germline): MDHEN, SYDVKM. In DNA, the CDR3 is TGTGCCAGCGAGGGCGGGAGGATGGAGACCCAGTACTTC. Translation: CASEGGRMETQYF.

Here the CDR3 DNA reads TGCGCCAGCAGGAATGGACAGGACACTGAAGCTTTCTTT. This sequence encodes CASRNGQDTEAFF. The rearrangement links TRBV4-3 to TRBJ1-1, with TRBD1 identical over 7 bases. Germline V gives CDR1 LGHNA, CDR2 YSLEER. J was trimmed by 3 bases and V by 6 bases; bases with no gene match: 4. This CDR3 is 13 amino acids long.

The rearrangement links TRBV30 to TRBJ2-2, with D maybe TRBD2 (6 bases). Germline V gene sequence: CDR1 GTSNPN, CDR2 SVGIG (reference sequence). V was trimmed by 0 bases and J by 12 bases, leaving 23 bases between them. The CDR3 has 16 residues. The chain's CDR3 is CAWSVPAEGFGFKLFF. In nucleotides, the CDR3 is TGTGCCTGGAGTGTCCCGGCGGAGGGATTTGGGTTTAAGCTGTTTTTT.

The chain has TRBV5-6 and TRBJ1-2; TRBD1 might be the D (5 bases). The ends were cut back, 1 base at V and 5 bases at J, with 18 bases in the middle. The CDR3 is 16 amino acids. Germline lookup yields CDR1 SGHDT and CDR2 YYEEEE. The CDR3 loop is CASSLLGQGLEYGYTF. The CDR3 DNA is TGTGCCAGCAGCTTGTTAGGGCAGGGCCTAGAGTATGGCTACACCTTC.

This clone was picked up one time. This chain links TRBV9 with TRBJ1-1, with 9 bases aligning to TRBD1. Germline lookup yields CDR1 SGDLS and CDR2 YYNGEE. This CDR3 is 16 amino acids long. V gave up 0 bases and J gave up 4 bases; unmatched junction bases: 7. CDR3 coding DNA: TGTGCCAGCAGCGTAGACAGGGGGCAGGAGGGCACTGAAGCTTTCTTT. Amino acids: CASSVDRGQEGTEAFF.

The rearrangement joins TRBV29-1 to TRBJ1-1; possibly TRBD1 for D (6 bases). Germline CDR1 SQVTM, CDR2 ANQGSEA. The CDR3 has 13 residues. V was clipped by 5 bases and J by 3 bases, with 13 bases between them. CDR3 in DNA: TGCAGCGTTTTGCTCAGGGGAGACACTGAAGCTTTCTTT. Translated: CSVLLRGDTEAFF.

The genes are TRBV5-1 and TRBJ2-3; 9 bases line up with TRBD1. Per the germline V gene, CDR1 is SGHRS and CDR2 is YFSETQ. The CDR3 contains 14 residues. The J segment lost 4 bases and the V segment lost 3 bases, leaving 3 bases of the junction unmatched. The CDR3 nucleotides read TGCGCCAGCAGCTCGGGACAGGGCGCAGATACGCAGTATTTT. This translates into CASSSGQGADTQYF.

To note about this clone: Additional DNA sequences in this sample encode the identical CDR3. The chain has TRBV5-1 and TRBJ2-7; 8 positions match TRBD1. Germline CDR1 SGHRS, CDR2 YFSETQ. V was pared by 2 bases and J by 7 bases, with 5 bases of the junction left unmatched. The CDR3 is made up of 13 amino acids. The CDR3 is CASSFGTGWEQYF. In DNA, the CDR3 is TGCGCCAGCAGCTTTGGGACAGGATGGGAGCAGTACTTC.

V and J are TRBV7-2 and TRBJ2-7; unclear D gene. The CDR3 is 12 residues long. V was trimmed by 4 bases and J by 6 bases, leaving 10 bases between them. Germline CDR1 reads SGHTA; CDR2 reads FQGNSA. This CDR3 reads CASSSAWAEQYF. CDR3 bases: TGTGCCAGCAGCTCCGCCTGGGCCGAGCAGTACTTC.

This sequence joins TRBV5-1 and TRBJ2-7; D might be TRBD2 (7 bases). The V gene's germline CDR1 is SGHRS and CDR2 YFSETQ. V was shortened by 4 bases and J by 0 bases, with 14 bases between the two germline ends. This CDR3 has 15 residues. The CDR3 DNA is TGCGCCAGCAGCCAAGGGGGGGGAAGCTCCTACGAGCAGTACTTC. Translated, it gives CASSQGGGSSYEQYF.

The V and J genes are TRBV12-5 and TRBJ2-1; D perhaps matches TRBD1 (6 bases). In germline, CDR1 is LGHNT, CDR2 FRNRAP. CDR3 length: 13 amino acids. V gave up 1 base and J gave up 13 bases, with 14 bases separating them. Here the CDR3 DNA reads TGTGCTAGTGGTTTGGAAGCCGACAGGCACCAGTTCTTC. Its translation: CASGLEADRHQFF.

This chain joins TRBV7-2 and TRBJ2-2; TRBD1 might be the D (5 bases). CDR1 and CDR2 from the germline V gene are SGHTA and FQGNSA. Trimming removed 2 bases at V and 3 bases at J, with 10 bases between. The CDR3 is 15 residues long. The CDR3 DNA is TGTGCCAGCAGCTTAAGTCAGGGTTACACCGGGGAGCTGTTTTTT. As protein: CASSLSQGYTGELFF.

The chain couples TRBV7-6 to TRBJ1-4, with TRBD1 as a possible D gene (5 bases). This CDR3 comprises 15 residues. Germline CDR1 and CDR2: SGHVS and FNYEAQ. Trimming cost V 6 bases and J 2 bases, with 13 bases left between them. The CDR3 loop is CASSGGGGTNEKLFF. DNA for the CDR3: TGTGCCAGCAGTGGGGGGGGAGGGACTAATGAAAAACTGTTTTTT.

CDR3 protein: CASSAPRGGSYATEAFF. The DNA for the CDR3 is TGTGCCAGTAGCGCCCCCCGGGGGGGGAGTTATGCCACTGAAGCTTTCTTT. The rearrangement uses TRBV19 and TRBJ1-1, with D possibly matching TRBD1 (5 bases). The CDR3 covers 17 residues. Trimming removed 6 bases from V and 4 bases from J, with 24 bases in between. CDR1 is LNHDA and CDR2 is SQIVND in the germline V gene (reference sequence).

Concerning this clone itself: This CDR3 is also generated by other DNA sequences in the sample. The V and J genes are TRBV5-1 and TRBJ2-5, with D perhaps matching TRBD2 (6 bases). This CDR3 is built from 14 residues. Germline V gene lookup returns CDR1 SGHRS and CDR2 YFSETQ. V was clipped by 0 bases and J by 1 base, with 7 bases between them. The CDR3 loop reads CASSLGGGQETQYF. CDR3 coding DNA: TGCGCCAGCAGCTTGGGGGGAGGCCAAGAGACCCAGTACTTC. Variable domain in full (rest from reference TRBV5-1 and TRBJ2-5): KAGVTQTPRYLIKTRGQQVTLSCSPISGHRSVSWYQQTPGQGLQFLFEYFSETQRNKGNFPGRFSGRQFSNSRSEMNVSTLELGDSALYLCASSLGGGQETQYFGPGTRLLVL.

The chain employs TRBV5-1 and TRBJ2-7; 10 bases match TRBD2. The length of the CDR3 is 16 residues. The junction had 12 bases not matched to a gene; V was cut back by 4 bases and J by 5 bases. Germline CDR1 reads SGHRS; CDR2 reads YFSETQ. The chain's CDR3 is CASSGGPSGSQNEQYF. DNA for the CDR3: TGCGCCAGCAGCGGGGGTCCTAGCGGGAGTCAGAACGAGCAGTACTTC.

The genes are TRBV9 and TRBJ2-2, with 9 nucleotides matching TRBD2. V gave up 0 bases and J gave up 0 bases; unmatched junction bases: 3. Germline CDR1 is SGDLS and CDR2 is YYNGEE. The CDR3 contains 17 residues. The CDR3 sequence: CASSVGASGANTGELFF. The DNA of the CDR3 is TGTGCCAGCAGCGTAGGGGCTAGCGGGGCGAACACCGGGGAGCTGTTTTTT. The whole variable domain, filled in from reference TRBV9 and TRBJ2-2, reads DSGVTQTPKHLITATGQRVTLRCSPRSGDLSVYWYQQSLDQGLQFLIQYYNGEERAKGNILERFSAQQFPDLHSELNLSSLELGDSALYFCASSVGASGANTGELFFGEGSRLTVL.

This clone has just a few counts. CDR3 sequence reads: CASRRQGLNQPQHF. CDR3 DNA: TGTGCCAGCCGGCGACAGGGTCTTAATCAGCCCCAGCATTTT. The rearrangement uses TRBV27 and TRBJ1-5, with 7 bases fitting TRBD1. Germline V gives CDR1 MNHEY, CDR2 SMNVEV (reference sequence). There are 14 residues in the CDR3. The V and J ends lost 8 bases and 4 bases, in that order; junction bases with no gene match: 8.